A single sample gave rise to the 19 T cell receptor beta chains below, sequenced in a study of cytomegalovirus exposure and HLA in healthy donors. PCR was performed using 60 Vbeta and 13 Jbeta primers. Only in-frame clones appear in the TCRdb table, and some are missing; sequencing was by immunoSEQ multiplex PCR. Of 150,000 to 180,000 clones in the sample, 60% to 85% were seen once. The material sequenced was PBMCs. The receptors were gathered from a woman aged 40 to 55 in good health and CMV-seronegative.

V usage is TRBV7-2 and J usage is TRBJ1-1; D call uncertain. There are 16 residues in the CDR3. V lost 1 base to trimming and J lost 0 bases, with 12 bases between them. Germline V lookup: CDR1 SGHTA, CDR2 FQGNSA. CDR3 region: CASSLGGTSVNTEAFF. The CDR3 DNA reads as TGTGCCAGCAGCTTAGGAGGAACCAGCGTGAACACTGAAGCTTTCTTT.

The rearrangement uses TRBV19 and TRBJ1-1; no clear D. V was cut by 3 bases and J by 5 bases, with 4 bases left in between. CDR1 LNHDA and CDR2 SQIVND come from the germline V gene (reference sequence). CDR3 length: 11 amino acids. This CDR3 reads CASSIPTEAFF. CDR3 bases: TGTGCCAGTAGTATCCCTACTGAAGCTTTCTTT.

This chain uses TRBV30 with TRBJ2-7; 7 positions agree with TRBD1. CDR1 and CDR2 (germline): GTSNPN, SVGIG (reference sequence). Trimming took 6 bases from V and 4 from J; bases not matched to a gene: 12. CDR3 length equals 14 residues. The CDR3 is CACDSRDSQYEQYF. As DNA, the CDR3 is TGTGCCTGTGACTCCCGGGACAGTCAATACGAGCAGTACTTC.

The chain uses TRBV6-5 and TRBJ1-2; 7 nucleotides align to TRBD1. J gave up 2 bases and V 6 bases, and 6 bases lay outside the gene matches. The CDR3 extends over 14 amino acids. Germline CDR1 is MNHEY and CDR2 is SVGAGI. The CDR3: CASRRGQGNYGYTF. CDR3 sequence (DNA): TGTGCCAGCAGGAGGGGGCAAGGCAACTATGGCTACACCTTC.

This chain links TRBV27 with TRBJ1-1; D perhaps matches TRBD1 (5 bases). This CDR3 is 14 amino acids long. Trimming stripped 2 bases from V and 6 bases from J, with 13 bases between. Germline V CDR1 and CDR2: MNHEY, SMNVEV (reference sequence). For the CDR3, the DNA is TGTGCCAGCAGTTTAATTGGTGGGGCGGCTGAAGCTTTCTTT. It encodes CASSLIGGAAEAFF.

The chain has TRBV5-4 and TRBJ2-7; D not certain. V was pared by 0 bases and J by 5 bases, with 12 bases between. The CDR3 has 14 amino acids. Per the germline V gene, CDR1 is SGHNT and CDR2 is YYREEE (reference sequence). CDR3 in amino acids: CASSLDTGSHEQYF. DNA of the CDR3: TGTGCCAGCAGCTTGGATACGGGTTCCCACGAGCAGTACTTC.

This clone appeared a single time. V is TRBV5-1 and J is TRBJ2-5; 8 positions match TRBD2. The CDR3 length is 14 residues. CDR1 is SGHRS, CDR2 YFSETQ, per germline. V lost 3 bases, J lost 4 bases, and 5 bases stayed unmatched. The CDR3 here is CASSYGTRGETQYF. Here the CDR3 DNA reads TGCGCCAGCAGCTACGGGACTAGGGGAGAGACCCAGTACTTC.

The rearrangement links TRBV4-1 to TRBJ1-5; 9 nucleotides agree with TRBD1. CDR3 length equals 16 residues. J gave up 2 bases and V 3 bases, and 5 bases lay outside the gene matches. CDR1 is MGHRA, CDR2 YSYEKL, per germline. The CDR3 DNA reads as TGCGCCAGCAGCCATACAGGGGGCTTCGGCAATCAGCCCCAGCATTTT. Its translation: CASSHTGGFGNQPQHF.

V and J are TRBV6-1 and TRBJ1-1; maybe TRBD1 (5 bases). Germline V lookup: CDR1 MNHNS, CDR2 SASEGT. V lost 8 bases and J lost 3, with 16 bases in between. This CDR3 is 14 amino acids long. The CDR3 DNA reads TGTGCCAGCTCCTACGGGGGGAGTTACACTGAAGCTTTCTTT. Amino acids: CASSYGGSYTEAFF.

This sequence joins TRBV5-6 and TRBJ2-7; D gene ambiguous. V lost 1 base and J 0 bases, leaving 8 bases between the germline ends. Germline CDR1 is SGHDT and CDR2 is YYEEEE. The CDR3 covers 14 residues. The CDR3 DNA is TGTGCCAGCAGCTTGTACGGTAGCTCCTACGAGCAGTACTTC. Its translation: CASSLYGSSYEQYF.

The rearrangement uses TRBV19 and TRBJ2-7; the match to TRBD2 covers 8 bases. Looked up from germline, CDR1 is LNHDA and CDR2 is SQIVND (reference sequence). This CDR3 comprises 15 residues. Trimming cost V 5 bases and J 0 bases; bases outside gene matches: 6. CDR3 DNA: TGTGCCAGTAGTGCCGCGGGGGGCGGCTCCTACGAGCAGTACTTC. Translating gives CASSAAGGGSYEQYF.

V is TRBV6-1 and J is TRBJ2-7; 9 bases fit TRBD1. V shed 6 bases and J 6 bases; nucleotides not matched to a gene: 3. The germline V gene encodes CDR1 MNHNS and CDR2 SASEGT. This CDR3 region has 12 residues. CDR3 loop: CASSRQGGEQYF. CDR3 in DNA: TGTGCCAGCAGCCGACAGGGGGGCGAGCAGTACTTC.

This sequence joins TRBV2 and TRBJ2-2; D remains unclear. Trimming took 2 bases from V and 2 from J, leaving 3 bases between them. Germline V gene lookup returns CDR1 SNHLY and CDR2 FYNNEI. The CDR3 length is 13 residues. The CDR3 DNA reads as TGTGCCAGCAGTGAACCTAACACCGGGGAGCTGTTTTTT. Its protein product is CASSEPNTGELFF.

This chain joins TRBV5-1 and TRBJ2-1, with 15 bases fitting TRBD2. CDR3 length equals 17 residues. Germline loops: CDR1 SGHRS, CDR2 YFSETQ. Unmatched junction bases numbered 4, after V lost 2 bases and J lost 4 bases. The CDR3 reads CASSLRTSGRGYNEQFF. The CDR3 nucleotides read TGCGCCAGCAGCTTAAGGACTAGCGGGAGGGGGTACAATGAGCAGTTCTTC.

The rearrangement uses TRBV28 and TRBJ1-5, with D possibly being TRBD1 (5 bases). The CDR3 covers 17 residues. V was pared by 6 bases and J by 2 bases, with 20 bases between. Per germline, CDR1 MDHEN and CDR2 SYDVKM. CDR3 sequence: CASSPTWDFEGNQPQHF. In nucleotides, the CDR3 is TGTGCCAGCAGCCCTACCTGGGACTTTGAGGGCAATCAGCCCCAGCATTTT.

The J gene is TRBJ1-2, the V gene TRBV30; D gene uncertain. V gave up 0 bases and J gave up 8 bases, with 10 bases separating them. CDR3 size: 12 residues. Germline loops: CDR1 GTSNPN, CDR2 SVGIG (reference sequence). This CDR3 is CAWSVTAKGYTF. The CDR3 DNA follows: TGTGCCTGGAGTGTAACTGCGAAAGGCTACACCTTC.

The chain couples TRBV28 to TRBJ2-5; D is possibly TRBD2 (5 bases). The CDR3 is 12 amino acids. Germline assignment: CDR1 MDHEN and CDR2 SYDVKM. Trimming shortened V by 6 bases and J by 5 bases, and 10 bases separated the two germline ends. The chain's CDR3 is CASRASSETQYF. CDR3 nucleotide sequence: TGTGCCAGCAGGGCATCTAGCGAGACCCAGTACTTC.

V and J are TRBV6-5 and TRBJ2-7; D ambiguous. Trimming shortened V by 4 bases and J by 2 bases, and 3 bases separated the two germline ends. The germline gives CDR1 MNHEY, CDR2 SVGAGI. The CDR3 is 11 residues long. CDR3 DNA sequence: TGTGCCAGCAGTTCAGCCTACGAGCAGTACTTC. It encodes CASSSAYEQYF.

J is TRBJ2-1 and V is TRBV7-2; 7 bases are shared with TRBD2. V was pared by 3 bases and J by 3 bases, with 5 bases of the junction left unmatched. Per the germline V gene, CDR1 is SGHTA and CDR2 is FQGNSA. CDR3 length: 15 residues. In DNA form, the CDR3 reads TGTGCCAGCAGCTTGATGGGGGGGGACTACAATGAGCAGTTCTTC. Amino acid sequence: CASSLMGGDYNEQFF.